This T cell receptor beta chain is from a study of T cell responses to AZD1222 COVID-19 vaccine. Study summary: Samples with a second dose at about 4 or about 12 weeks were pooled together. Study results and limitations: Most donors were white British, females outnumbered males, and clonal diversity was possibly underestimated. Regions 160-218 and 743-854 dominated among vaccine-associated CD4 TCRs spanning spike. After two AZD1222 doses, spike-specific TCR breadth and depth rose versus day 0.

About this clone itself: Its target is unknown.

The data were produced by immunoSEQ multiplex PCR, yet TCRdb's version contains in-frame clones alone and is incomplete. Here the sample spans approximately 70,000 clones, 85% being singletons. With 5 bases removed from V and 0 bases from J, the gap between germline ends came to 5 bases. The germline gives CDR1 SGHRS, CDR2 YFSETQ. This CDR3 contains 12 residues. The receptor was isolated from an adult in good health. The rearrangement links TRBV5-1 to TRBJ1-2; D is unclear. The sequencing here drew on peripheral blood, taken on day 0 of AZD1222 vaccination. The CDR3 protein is CASSGTNYGYTF. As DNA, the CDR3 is TGCGCCAGCAGTGGCACTAACTATGGCTACACCTTC.